Below are 8 T cell receptor beta chains sequenced from a single sample in a study of a mutant IDH1 vaccine in newly diagnosed glioma. This table comes from immunoSEQ multiplex PCR, and its TCRdb copy is limited to in-frame clones, with some not included. The profile covers under 70,000 clones, with around four fifths appearing a single time and around 7% taken by the ten largest. Their recognized antigens are unknown. Noted time point: week 5, during vaccination. Each dose of the vaccine consisted of 300 ug of mutant IDH1 20-mer peptide, with topical imiquimod. The sequences come from PBMCs, collected from a glioma patient whose treatment included an IDH1 peptide vaccine. These receptors originate from a woman between 50 and 59 years old with glioma.

The chain links TRBV2 to TRBJ1-1, with D possibly matching TRBD1 (6 bases). The CDR3 has 13 residues. V gave up 1 base and J gave up 4 bases, with 7 bases separating them. CDR1 is SNHLY and CDR2 is FYNNEI in the germline V gene. CDR3 DNA sequence: TGTGCCAGCAGTGAAGGACAGGCCACTGAAGCTTTCTTT. Amino acid sequence: CASSEGQATEAFF.

The chain joins TRBV2 to TRBJ2-2; no clear D gene. Trimming removed 1 base from V and 6 bases from J, with 9 bases in between. This CDR3 comprises 14 residues. Germline V gene lookup returns CDR1 SNHLY and CDR2 FYNNEI. CDR3 sequence reads: CASSEVQSAGELFF. The DNA for the CDR3 is TGTGCCAGCAGTGAAGTCCAGTCCGCCGGGGAGCTGTTTTTT.

The chain employs TRBV6-4 and TRBJ2-2; no firm D call. The CDR3 sequence is 15 residues long. With 6 bases removed from V and 6 bases from J, the gap between germline ends came to 17 bases. Germline V gene data show CDR1 as MRHNA and CDR2 as SNTAGT. The CDR3: CASSPGVSQAGELFF. The CDR3 DNA follows: TGTGCCAGCAGCCCTGGGGTTTCGCAGGCCGGGGAGCTGTTTTTT.

This clone was seen only once. The chain carries TRBV6-1 and TRBJ1-5; no firm D call. The CDR3 has 14 residues. CDR1 and CDR2 (germline): MNHNS, SASEGT. V was shortened by 2 bases and J by 4 bases, with 9 bases between the two germline ends. The DNA for the CDR3 is TGTGCCAGCAGTGAACGGCCAGCTAATCAGCCCCAGCATTTT. Translating it yields CASSERPANQPQHF.

The rearrangement links TRBV7-8 to TRBJ1-3; perhaps TRBD1 as D (5 bases). Trimming removed 4 bases at V and 0 bases at J, with 10 bases between. From germline, CDR1 is SGHVS and CDR2 FQNEAQ. The CDR3 runs 15 residues. The CDR3 is CASSSQADSGNTIYF. In DNA, the CDR3 is TGTGCCAGCAGCTCACAGGCTGACTCTGGAAACACCATATATTTT.

The J gene is TRBJ2-7, the V gene TRBV2, with D possibly being TRBD2 (6 bases). Trimming pared 4 bases from V and 5 bases from J, leaving 12 bases between. CDR1 and CDR2 from the germline V gene are SNHLY and FYNNEI. The CDR3 spans 13 residues. The CDR3 is CASSVTSFDEQYF. CDR3 nucleotide sequence: TGTGCCAGCAGTGTAACTAGCTTCGACGAGCAGTACTTC.

The J gene is TRBJ2-5, the V gene TRBV18; tentative D call: TRBD1 (6 bases). Trimming cost V 5 bases and J 2 bases, with 15 bases left between them. The CDR3 totals 15 residues. From germline, CDR1 is KGHSH and CDR2 LQKENI. CDR3 loop: CASSKLRTVQETQYF. CDR3 sequence (DNA): TGTGCCAGCTCAAAACTACGGACAGTACAAGAGACCCAGTACTTC.

The chain couples TRBV2 to TRBJ2-2; D remains ambiguous. Trimming took 7 bases from V and 7 from J, leaving 13 bases between them. The CDR3 sequence is 13 residues long. The germline CDR1 and CDR2 sequences are SNHLY and FYNNEI. The CDR3 DNA is TGTGCCAGCAAAGCGACGGCCAGCGGGGAGCTGTTTTTT. Translating it yields CASKATASGELFF.